The T cell receptor (beta chain) described here comes from a study of neoadjuvant nivolumab and ipilimumab in lung cancer. Study-wide points: Resected tumors had greater TCR richness and clonality than uninvolved lung. Pretherapy blood TCR richness correlated positively with resected tumor richness.

Repertoires were generated with immunoSEQ multiplex PCR, while TCRdb's copy carries only in-frame clones and drops some. The repertoire holds around 8,100 clones, with roughly three quarters as singletons. Regarding this clone: What it binds is unknown.

This clonotype was obtained from an adult with non-small cell lung cancer. Here the sequenced sample was adjacent normal lung tissue, taken after neoadjuvant nivolumab, alone or with ipilimumab, at or shortly before surgery.

This CDR3 is CASSLFPLAPYEQYF. CDR3 coding DNA: TGTGCCAGCAGTTTATTCCCTCTCGCCCCCTACGAGCAGTACTTC. The chain is built from TRBV27 and TRBJ2-7, with D hard to call. There are 15 residues in the CDR3. Trimming took 1 base from V and 2 from J, leaving 12 bases between them. Looked up from germline, CDR1 is MNHEY and CDR2 is SMNVEV (reference sequence).